A selection of T cell receptor beta chains follows, all from one sample in a study of T cells expressing NK-cell markers. Following a re-call of the 5' RACE reads, TCRdb has one entry per CDR3 protein and lacks DNA. The clone table shows approximately 170,000 distinct CDR3 sequences, with the ten largest holding roughly 21%. The material sequenced was blood T cells: a sorted CD56 or NKG2C T cell subset, CD4+ or CD8+ T cells, or bulk PBMC T cells (not recorded which). The receptors stem from a man aged 18-75 years in good health. The CDR3 runs from the conserved cysteine through the conserved F or W.

length | J | V | CDR3
17 | TRBJ2-3 | TRBV6-5 | CASSSVASGEARDTQYF
14 | TRBJ2-7 | TRBV4-2 | CASSQVLEGYEQYF
16 | TRBJ1-2 | TRBV7-8 | CASSLEAVRGNDGYTF
14 | TRBJ2-5 | TRBV10-3 | CAISAVGAQETQYF
16 | TRBJ1-1 | TRBV6-5 | CASSYSAGQQNTEAFF
13 | TRBJ2-1 | TRBV7-8 | CATGSYSYNEQFF
14 | TRBJ2-1 | TRBV7-8 | CASSPDRGYNEQFF
14 | TRBJ2-1 | TRBV20-1 | CSARSGGGFDEQFF
16 | TRBJ2-7 | TRBV10-3 | CAISESGQGPSYEQYF
14 | TRBJ2-3 | TRBV6-1 | CASSDRHSTDTQYF
15 | TRBJ2-3 | TRBV6-2/TRBV6-3 | CASRPLELSADTQYF
19 | TRBJ2-1 | TRBV7-6 | CASSLVKVGGGDSYNEQFF
12 | TRBJ1-1 | TRBV20-1 | CSALRGDTEAFF
16 | TRBJ2-3 | TRBV9 | CASSVEGRGRADTQYF
15 | TRBJ2-1 | TRBV20-1 | CSARDLTAPYNEQFF
18 | TRBJ2-7 | TRBV7-8 | CASSSFYQTSGEPYEQYF
15 | TRBJ2-5 | TRBV4-1 | CASSQVMVTSETQYF
16 | TRBJ2-1 | TRBV6-5 | CASSHAGSQGFAEQFF
13 | TRBJ1-2 | TRBV27 | CATGTGKRYGYTF
14 | TRBJ2-7 | TRBV9 | CASSPWDFSYEQYF
14 | TRBJ2-7 | TRBV2 | CASSGGWKSSEQYF
15 | TRBJ2-7 | TRBV23-1 | CASSPGRVSSYEQYF
14 | TRBJ2-5 | TRBV20-1 | CSARGTDPQETQYF
13 | TRBJ1-2 | TRBV29-1 | CSVEEEGLYGYTF
15 | TRBJ1-5 | TRBV11-2 | CASSPGTELNQPQHF
15 | TRBJ2-7 | TRBV5-5 | CASSLTGDWTYEQYF
17 | TRBJ1-6 | TRBV11-3 | CASSTRQGISYNSPLHF
12 | TRBJ2-5 | TRBV7-2 | CASSLFQGTQYF
15 | TRBJ2-2 | TRBV7-9 | CASIPGLQNTGELFF
15 | TRBJ2-5 | TRBV12-3/TRBV12-4 | CASSLALGAKETQYF
17 | TRBJ1-3 | TRBV5-5 | CASSSYRGPSSGNTIYF
15 | TRBJ2-5 | TRBV7-9 | CASSPRQTLVETQYF
11 | TRBJ2-7 | TRBV28 | CASSLGDEQYF
13 | TRBJ1-6 | TRBV2 | CASGQSGNSPLHF